The 20 T cell receptor beta chains below come from one sample, sequenced in a study of T cell responses to AZD1222 COVID-19 vaccine. Data came from immunoSEQ multiplex PCR; TCRdb stores just in-frame clones and leaves some out. The data contain 150,000 or so clones, approximately 85% of them singletons. The sequencing used peripheral blood, collected on day 0 of AZD1222 vaccination. These receptors all come from an adult in good health.

This chain's CDR3 is CASSRVPLRLVGAGNEQYF. The CDR3 coding sequence is TGCGCCAGCAGTCGAGTGCCCCTCCGACTAGTCGGGGCTGGGAACGAGCAGTACTTC. The J gene is TRBJ2-7, the V gene TRBV10-1, with TRBD2 as a possible D gene (6 bases). This CDR3 has 19 amino acids. Between the trimmed V and J ends, which lost 5 bases and 5 bases, there was a span of 31 bases. CDR1 WNHNN and CDR2 SYGVQD come from the germline V gene (reference sequence).

V usage is TRBV7-8 and J usage is TRBJ1-4; D not certain. Trimming cost V 2 bases and J 5 bases, with 18 bases left between them. CDR3 length: 17 amino acids. Germline V CDR1 and CDR2: SGHVS, FQNEAQ. CDR3 protein: CASSLTIWTGSNEKLFF. The CDR3, as DNA: TGTGCCAGCAGCTTAACAATCTGGACGGGTTCCAATGAAAAACTGTTTTTT.

The rearrangement links TRBV30 to TRBJ1-1; D remains unclear. Germline-derived CDR1 and CDR2 are GTSNPN and SVGIG (reference sequence). The CDR3 contains 13 residues. Trimming left V 0 bases short and J 5 bases short, with 10 bases between. This chain's CDR3 is CAWSVLRETEAFF. The CDR3, as DNA: TGTGCCTGGAGTGTACTCCGGGAGACTGAAGCTTTCTTT.

CDR3 coding DNA: TGCGCCAGCAGCCAAGTGAGGGGAATCTACGAGCAGTACTTC. The encoded protein is CASSQVRGIYEQYF. The V gene is TRBV4-1, the J gene TRBJ2-7; D may be TRBD1 or TRBD2 (5 bases each). The CDR3 spans 14 residues. Trimming shortened V by 1 base and J by 3 bases, and 10 bases separated the two germline ends. The germline V gene has CDR1 MGHRA and CDR2 YSYEKL.

In its sample, this clone was seen a few times. The CDR3 nucleotides read TGTGCCAGCAGCCCCCCTAGTGTTCAGACCTCTAGCACAGATACGCAGTATTTT. It codes for CASSPPSVQTSSTDTQYF. This chain uses TRBV11-2 with TRBJ2-3; D unresolved. Trimming took 5 bases from V and 0 from J, leaving 21 bases between them. Germline assignment: CDR1 SGHAT and CDR2 FQNNGV. The CDR3 contains 18 residues.

The genes are TRBV6-1 and TRBJ1-2; 7 bases match TRBD1. The V segment lost 0 bases and the J segment 3 bases; nucleotides outside the gene matches: 10. This CDR3 is built from 17 residues. The germline V gene has CDR1 MNHNS and CDR2 SASEGT. Written as DNA, the CDR3 is TGTGCCAGCAGTGAAGCGTGGGGAGGACAGGCCCACTATGGCTACACCTTC. This codes for CASSEAWGGQAHYGYTF.

The chain links TRBV4-1 to TRBJ1-2, with D possibly TRBD1 on 5 matching bases. Germline loops: CDR1 MGHRA, CDR2 YSYEKL. V gave up 3 bases and J gave up 0 bases, with 17 bases separating them. CDR3 size: 17 residues. CDR3 nucleotide sequence: TGCGCCAGCAGCCAGCCCCTTGAGAGGGGTTCTAACTATGGCTACACCTTC. This translates into CASSQPLERGSNYGYTF.

The chain links TRBV7-6 to TRBJ2-1; TRBD2 matches at 7 bases. Germline V lookup: CDR1 SGHVS, CDR2 FNYEAQ. The V and J ends lost 3 bases and 8 bases, in that order; junction bases with no gene match: 13. CDR3 length: 16 amino acids. The CDR3 DNA sequence: TGTGCCAGCAGCTTCAGCCTTGGGACTACTTTTGATGAGCAGTTCTTC. Translating gives CASSFSLGTTFDEQFF.

V gene TRBV5-1 combines with J gene TRBJ2-2, with TRBD2 identical over 10 bases. The germline gives CDR1 SGHRS, CDR2 YFSETQ. Losses at the gene ends were 4 bases for V and 5 bases for J; bases not matched to a gene: 5. The CDR3 contains 15 residues. Written as DNA, the CDR3 is TGCGCCAGCAGCCTTAGCGGGAGGAGTACCGGGGAGCTGTTTTTT. It is translated as CASSLSGRSTGELFF.

The rearrangement joins TRBV2 to TRBJ1-2; 8 bases agree with TRBD1. This CDR3 contains 16 residues. Trimming removed 8 bases from V and 8 bases from J; junction bases left unmatched: 19. The germline CDR1 and CDR2 sequences are SNHLY and FYNNEI. The CDR3 DNA sequence: TGTGCCAGCGCCAAGGGGACAGGCAATCGGACCTACGGCTACACCTTC. Translating it yields CASAKGTGNRTYGYTF.

The chain is built from TRBV9 and TRBJ1-3; D is perhaps TRBD1 (6 bases). The CDR3 totals 15 residues. Trimming pared 0 bases from V and 3 bases from J, leaving 10 bases between. In germline, CDR1 is SGDLS, CDR2 YYNGEE. CDR3 nucleotides: TGTGCCAGCAGCGTAGGGAGGGGGAGTGGAAACACCATATATTTT. This gives the protein CASSVGRGSGNTIYF.

This chain uses TRBV15 with TRBJ1-1, with D unclear. The germline V and J ends were trimmed by 3 bases and 0 bases, with 14 bases remaining between them. Per the germline V gene, CDR1 is LNHNV and CDR2 is YYDKDF (reference sequence). This CDR3 has 16 residues. CDR3 nucleotides: TGTGCCACCAGCAGCCTGGAGATGGCGATGAACACTGAAGCTTTCTTT. The encoded protein is CATSSLEMAMNTEAFF.

The chain joins TRBV12-3 or TRBV12-4 to TRBJ1-2, with 10 nucleotides matching TRBD1. This CDR3 is 13 amino acids long. The V gene end was trimmed by 8 bases and the J gene end by 2 bases; junction bases not matched to a gene: 2. CDR3 DNA: TGTGCCAGCGGGACAGGGGCCAACTATGGCTACACCTTC. It encodes CASGTGANYGYTF.

This clone was counted only a few times. J is TRBJ2-7 and V is TRBV30; 9 nucleotides line up with TRBD2. Per the germline V gene, CDR1 is GTSNPN and CDR2 is SVGIG (reference sequence). V was clipped by 0 bases and J by 0 bases; unmatched bases: 30. CDR3 length equals 24 residues. CDR3 coding DNA: TGTGCCTGGAGTGTACCCTTCCTTAGGAAGTTGGCTCGCGGGAGGGGATTCGCCTCCTACGAGCAGTACTTC. Its protein is CAWSVPFLRKLARGRGFASYEQYF. Looking up the rest from reference TRBV30 and TRBJ2-7 gives the full variable domain: SQTIHQWPATLVQPVGSPLSLECTVEGTSNPNLYWYRQAAGRGLQLLFYSVGIGQISSEVPQNLSASRPQDRQFILSSKKLLLSDSGFYLCAWSVPFLRKLARGRGFASYEQYFGPGTRLTVT.

The chain employs TRBV19 and TRBJ1-2; D is undetermined. The CDR3 is 13 residues long. CDR1 is LNHDA and CDR2 is SQIVND in the germline V gene (reference sequence). V shed 3 bases and J shed 4 bases, with 9 bases lying between them. CDR3 residues: CASSISSIYGYTF. DNA of the CDR3: TGTGCCAGTAGTATCTCCTCAATCTATGGCTACACCTTC.

Here the CDR3 reads CAWSPYTGGGNTIYF. Here the CDR3 DNA reads TGTGCCTGGAGTCCCTATACAGGGGGCGGAAACACCATATATTTT. The rearrangement uses TRBV30 and TRBJ1-3; 9 nucleotides match TRBD1. V lost 2 bases, J lost 4 bases, and 6 bases stayed unmatched. CDR3 length equals 15 residues. Per germline, CDR1 GTSNPN and CDR2 SVGIG (reference sequence).

V usage is TRBV2 and J usage is TRBJ1-5, with 7 bases identical to TRBD1. The CDR3 length is 16 residues. V was pared by 0 bases and J by 7 bases, with 9 bases of the junction left unmatched. The germline V gene encodes CDR1 SNHLY and CDR2 FYNNEI. In DNA, the CDR3 is TGTGCCAGCAGTGAAGCGCAGGAGGGGGCCCGGCAGCCCCAGCATTTT. Its translation is CASSEAQEGARQPQHF. The complete variable domain, with remaining parts taken from reference TRBV2 and TRBJ1-5, reads EPEVTQTPSHQVTQMGQEVILRCVPISNHLYFYWYRQILGQKVEFLVSFYNNEISEKSEIFDDQFSVERPDGSNFTLKIRSTKLEDSAMYFCASSEAQEGARQPQHFGDGTRLSIL.

The chain uses TRBV6-5 and TRBJ1-1; D remains unclear. The CDR3 has 15 residues. Germline CDR1 is MNHEY and CDR2 is SVGAGI. Trimming removed 4 bases at V and 5 bases at J, with 17 bases between. The CDR3 is CASSSLEGLGTEAFF. CDR3 DNA: TGTGCCAGCAGTTCCCTGGAGGGATTGGGGACTGAAGCTTTCTTT.

This chain links TRBV9 with TRBJ2-6; maybe TRBD2 (5 bases). V was cut by 1 base and J by 2 bases, with 10 bases left in between. This CDR3 is 16 amino acids long. CDR1 and CDR2 from the germline V gene are SGDLS and YYNGEE. The CDR3 DNA reads as TGTGCCAGCAGCGTACTCGGAGGAGCTGGGGCCAACGTCCTGACTTTC. Translated, it gives CASSVLGGAGANVLTF.

The chain employs TRBV14 and TRBJ1-6; 9 bases line up with TRBD1. This CDR3 region has 14 residues. V gave up 5 bases and J gave up 7 bases; unmatched junction bases: 3. The germline CDR1 and CDR2 sequences are SGHDN and FVKESK. CDR3 residues: CASSKGQGNSPLHF. For the CDR3, the DNA is TGTGCCAGCAGCAAGGGACAGGGAAATTCACCCCTCCACTTT.